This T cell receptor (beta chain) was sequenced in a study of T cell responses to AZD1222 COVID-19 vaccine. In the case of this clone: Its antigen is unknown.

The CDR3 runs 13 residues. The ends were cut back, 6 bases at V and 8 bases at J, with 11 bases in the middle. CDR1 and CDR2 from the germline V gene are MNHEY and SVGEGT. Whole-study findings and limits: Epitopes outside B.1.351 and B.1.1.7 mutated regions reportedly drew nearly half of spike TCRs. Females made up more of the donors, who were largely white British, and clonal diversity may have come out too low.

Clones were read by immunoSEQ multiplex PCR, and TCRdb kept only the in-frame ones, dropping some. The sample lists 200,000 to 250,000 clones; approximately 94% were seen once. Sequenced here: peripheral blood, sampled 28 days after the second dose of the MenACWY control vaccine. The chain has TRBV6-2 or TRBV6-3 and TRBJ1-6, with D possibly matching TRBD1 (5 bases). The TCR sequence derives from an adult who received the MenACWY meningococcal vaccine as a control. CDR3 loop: CASSRVGYSPLHF. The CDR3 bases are TGTGCCAGCAGCAGGGTGGGTTATTCACCCCTCCACTTT.